What follows are 14 T cell receptor beta chains derived from one specimen sequenced in a study of cytomegalovirus exposure and HLA in healthy donors. The assay was immunoSEQ multiplex PCR, and TCRdb's table has in-frame clones only and misses some. The repertoire holds about 110,000 clones, with around 90% as singletons. The source material was PBMCs. Every receptor here comes from a woman under 30 in good health and CMV-seropositive.

The chain is built from TRBV6-5 and TRBJ1-1; 9 bases map to TRBD1. The CDR3 length is 13 residues. V was clipped by 6 bases and J by 6 bases; unmatched bases: 5. The germline V gene encodes CDR1 MNHEY and CDR2 SVGAGI. This CDR3 is CASRYTGGPEAFF. The CDR3 DNA sequence: TGTGCCAGCAGGTATACAGGGGGCCCTGAAGCTTTCTTT.

The chain carries TRBV5-8 and TRBJ1-1; D is unresolved. The germline gives CDR1 SGHTS, CDR2 YDEGEE. This CDR3 is built from 15 residues. The V and J ends lost 2 bases and 0 bases respectively, with 11 bases between them. DNA for the CDR3: TGTGCCAGCAGCTTCGACGGGGTCCTGAACACTGAAGCTTTCTTT. It yields the protein CASSFDGVLNTEAFF.

This chain uses TRBV23-1 with TRBJ2-6, with TRBD1 matching over 7 bases. TRBV23-1 falls under the ORF class, with uncertain function. Losses at the gene ends were 11 bases for V and 4 bases for J; bases not matched to a gene: 8. This CDR3 is built from 14 residues. CDR3 sequence: CAVTGTKGANVLTF. CDR3 nucleotides: TGCGCCGTGACAGGGACGAAAGGGGCCAACGTCCTGACTTTC.

This chain joins TRBV2 and TRBJ1-3; maybe TRBD1 (6 bases). The CDR3 runs 15 residues. Deletions cut 7 bases from V and 4 bases from J, with 17 bases between. Germline V lookup: CDR1 SNHLY, CDR2 FYNNEI. CDR3 region: CASIPSSGEGNTIYF. The CDR3 DNA sequence: TGTGCCAGCATCCCCTCCTCAGGGGAAGGAAACACCATATATTTT.

The chain links TRBV2 to TRBJ1-2, with D hard to call. V was shortened by 2 bases and J by 2 bases, with 9 bases between the two germline ends. The CDR3 runs 14 residues. Germline-derived CDR1 and CDR2 are SNHLY and FYNNEI. Here the CDR3 reads CASSESQVNYGYTF. DNA of the CDR3: TGTGCCAGCAGTGAAAGTCAGGTCAACTATGGCTACACCTTC.

The gene calls are TRBV2 and TRBJ2-2; 11 nucleotides match TRBD2. Losses at the gene ends were 7 bases for V and 6 bases for J; bases not matched to a gene: 4. There are 14 residues in the CDR3. Germline CDR1 and CDR2: SNHLY and FYNNEI. The CDR3 is CASNRGLAAGELFF. As DNA, the CDR3 is TGTGCCAGCAACCGGGGACTAGCGGCCGGGGAGCTGTTTTTT.

The V call is TRBV27, the J call TRBJ2-5; 8 positions match TRBD1. Germline CDR1 MNHEY, CDR2 SMNVEV (reference sequence). V shed 5 bases and J 2 bases; nucleotides not matched to a gene: 7. The CDR3 runs to 15 residues. CDR3 region: CASSQGTGNQETQYF. The CDR3 DNA is TGTGCCAGCAGTCAAGGGACAGGTAATCAAGAGACCCAGTACTTC.

The chain uses TRBV6-5 and TRBJ2-1; maybe TRBD1 (6 bases). CDR3 length: 15 residues. Per the germline V gene, CDR1 is MNHEY and CDR2 is SVGAGI. With 6 bases removed from V and 1 base from J, the gap between germline ends came to 13 bases. The CDR3 sequence is CASRSVQGSYNEQFF. CDR3 nucleotide sequence: TGTGCCAGCAGATCAGTACAGGGATCCTACAATGAGCAGTTCTTC.

V usage is TRBV2 and J usage is TRBJ1-3; D ambiguous. This CDR3 has 14 residues. Germline CDR1 is SNHLY and CDR2 is FYNNEI. Trimming shortened V by 5 bases and J by 0 bases, and 8 bases separated the two germline ends. CDR3 DNA: TGTGCCAGCAGTTCCCCTTTCTCTGGAAACACCATATATTTT. It is translated as CASSSPFSGNTIYF.

The V call is TRBV2, the J call TRBJ2-5, with a weak D call TRBD1 (6 bases). Trimming took 6 bases from V and 2 from J, leaving 10 bases between them. The CDR3 spans 13 residues. From germline, CDR1 is SNHLY and CDR2 FYNNEI. CDR3 residues: CASRRQVQETQYF. The CDR3 DNA is TGTGCCAGCAGGCGACAGGTGCAAGAGACCCAGTACTTC.

CDR3 nucleotides: TGTGCCAGCAGCTTAACTGACAGGGCCGGGACTGAAGCTTTCTTT. This translates into CASSLTDRAGTEAFF. This sequence joins TRBV11-2 and TRBJ1-1, with 7 bases lining up with TRBD1. After removal of 2 bases from V and 5 bases from J, the junction contained 8 bases not matched to a gene. The germline CDR1 and CDR2 sequences are SGHAT and FQNNGV. CDR3 length: 15 residues.

The J gene is TRBJ2-5, the V gene TRBV9; D may be TRBD1 (6 bases). Deletions cut 0 bases from V and 1 base from J, with 13 bases between. CDR3 size: 16 residues. Germline lookup yields CDR1 SGDLS and CDR2 YYNGEE. The CDR3 is CASSVGAGAFQETQYF. CDR3 DNA: TGTGCCAGCAGCGTAGGGGCAGGGGCCTTCCAAGAGACCCAGTACTTC.

The chain couples TRBV6-5 to TRBJ2-2; the match to TRBD2 covers 10 bases. This CDR3 contains 15 residues. V was clipped by 6 bases and J by 7 bases; unmatched bases: 8. The germline V gene has CDR1 MNHEY and CDR2 SVGAGI. The CDR3 here is CASRERGGRSGELFF. The CDR3 bases are TGTGCCAGCAGGGAGCGGGGGGGCCGGAGCGGGGAGCTGTTTTTT.

This chain uses TRBV11-2 with TRBJ1-4; 7 bases agree with TRBD1. This CDR3 region has 14 residues. Losses at the gene ends were 5 bases for V and 2 bases for J; bases not matched to a gene: 2. The germline gives CDR1 SGHAT, CDR2 FQNNGV. The CDR3 region has the DNA TGTGCCAGCAGCCTGGGACAGACTAATGAAAAACTGTTTTTT. This encodes CASSLGQTNEKLFF.